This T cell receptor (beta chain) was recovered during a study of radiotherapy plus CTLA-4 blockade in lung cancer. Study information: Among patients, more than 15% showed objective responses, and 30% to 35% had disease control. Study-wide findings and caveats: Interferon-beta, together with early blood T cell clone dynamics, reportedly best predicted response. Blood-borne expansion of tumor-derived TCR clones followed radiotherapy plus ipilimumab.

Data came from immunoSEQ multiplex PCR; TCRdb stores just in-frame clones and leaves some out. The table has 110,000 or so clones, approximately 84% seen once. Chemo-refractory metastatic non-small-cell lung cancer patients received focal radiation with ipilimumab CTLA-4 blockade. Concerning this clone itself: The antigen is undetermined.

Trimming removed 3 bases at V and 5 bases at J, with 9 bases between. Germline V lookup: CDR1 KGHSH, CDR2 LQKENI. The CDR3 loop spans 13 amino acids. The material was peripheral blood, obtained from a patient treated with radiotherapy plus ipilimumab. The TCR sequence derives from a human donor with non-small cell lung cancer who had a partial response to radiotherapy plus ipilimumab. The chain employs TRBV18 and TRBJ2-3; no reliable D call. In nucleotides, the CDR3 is TGTGCCAGCTCACCGTCACTCATAGATACGCAGTATTTT. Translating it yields CASSPSLIDTQYF.